Presented here are 29 T cell receptor beta chains from one specimen sequenced in a study of T cell responses to AZD1222 COVID-19 vaccine. Produced via immunoSEQ multiplex PCR; TCRdb's table is partial and in-frame only. The top ten hold 3.7% of the sample, which has just over 95,000 clones, 70% to 90% seen once. The source was peripheral blood, collected on day 0 of AZD1222 vaccination. These receptors were collected from an adult in good health.

The chain has TRBV11-2 and TRBJ2-2, with D unclear. The CDR3 runs to 15 residues. The V end was cut by 6 bases, the J end by 2 bases, with 13 bases between. The V gene's germline CDR1 is SGHAT and CDR2 FQNNGV. CDR3 sequence reads: CASSPPRTNTGELFF. The CDR3 coding sequence is TGTGCCAGCAGTCCCCCGAGGACCAACACCGGGGAGCTGTTTTTT.

The chain couples TRBV4-1 to TRBJ2-7; D uncertain. Germline assignment: CDR1 MGHRA and CDR2 YSYEKL. The CDR3 totals 11 residues. Trimming took off 1 base at V and 5 bases at J, with 3 bases between the two ends. DNA of the CDR3: TGCGCCAGCAGCCAAGGGGACGAGCAGTACTTC. It codes for CASSQGDEQYF.

The genes are TRBV2 and TRBJ2-7, with TRBD2 identical over 8 bases. The CDR3 runs to 15 residues. V gave up 5 bases and J gave up 7 bases; unmatched junction bases: 13. In germline, CDR1 is SNHLY, CDR2 FYNNEI. The chain's CDR3 is CASSWPAGGAIEQYF. CDR3 DNA: TGTGCCAGCAGTTGGCCGGCCGGGGGGGCCATAGAGCAGTACTTC.

This clone was recorded only once. The chain combines TRBV30 with TRBJ1-4; tentatively, D is TRBD1 (5 bases). Germline V lookup: CDR1 GTSNPN, CDR2 SVGIG (reference sequence). The CDR3 spans 13 residues. V was trimmed by 2 bases and J by 8 bases, leaving 12 bases between them. CDR3 residues: CAWSQGAEEKLFF. CDR3 DNA: TGTGCCTGGAGTCAAGGGGCCGAAGAAAAACTGTTTTTT.

The chain is built from TRBV12-3 or TRBV12-4 and TRBJ1-6, with D uncertain. Trimming shortened V by 4 bases and J by 9 bases, and 10 bases separated the two germline ends. CDR3 length: 13 residues. The CDR3 reads CASSWSKGSPLHF. CDR3 bases: TGTGCCAGCAGTTGGTCCAAGGGTTCACCCCTCCACTTT.

This chain connects TRBV21-1 to TRBJ2-6; TRBD2 is the table's D call, not checked against the DNA. TRBV21-1 is classified as a pseudogene. The CDR3 has 16 amino acids. The CDR3 nucleotides are TGTGCCAGCAGCAATGGGAGGCGCCCTGGGGCCAACGTCCTGACTTTC. It translates to CASSNGRRPGANVLTF.

This clone showed up just once. The V and J genes are TRBV6-2 or TRBV6-3 and TRBJ1-5; D is possibly TRBD1 (6 bases). The CDR3 length is 16 residues. Germline V gene lookup returns CDR1 MNHEY and CDR2 SVGEGT. Trimming pared 6 bases from V and 3 bases from J, leaving 18 bases between. CDR3 sequence: CASSRQDSNPNQPQHF. CDR3 DNA: TGTGCCAGCAGCAGACAGGACTCCAATCCCAATCAGCCCCAGCATTTT.

The genes are TRBV5-1 and TRBJ1-1, with a possible D match to TRBD1 (5 bases). The V end was cut by 4 bases, the J end by 10 bases, with 20 bases between. Per the germline V gene, CDR1 is SGHRS and CDR2 is YFSETQ. CDR3 length: 14 amino acids. For the CDR3, the DNA is TGCGCCAGCAGCGTGGACAAGGGACCTATAGGAGCTTTCTTT. Amino acid sequence: CASSVDKGPIGAFF.

V usage is TRBV9 and J usage is TRBJ2-1; the match to TRBD2 covers 12 bases. V trimming: 3 bases; J trimming: 0 bases; junction bases outside the gene matches: 13. The CDR3 covers 20 residues. The germline CDR1 and CDR2 sequences are SGDLS and YYNGEE. In DNA form, the CDR3 reads TGTGCCAGCAGCGAGCCTAGACTAGCGGGGGTTCCGAGCTCCTACAATGAGCAGTTCTTC. Protein sequence: CASSEPRLAGVPSSYNEQFF. Together with reference TRBV9 and TRBJ2-1, the CDR3 gives the full variable domain: DSGVTQTPKHLITATGQRVTLRCSPRSGDLSVYWYQQSLDQGLQFLIQYYNGEERAKGNILERFSAQQFPDLHSELNLSSLELGDSALYFCASSEPRLAGVPSSYNEQFFGPGTRLTVL.

In nucleotides, the CDR3 is TGTGCCAGTAGTATAACGGGGGGCTCCTACGAGCAGTACTTC. Protein product: CASSITGGSYEQYF. V usage is TRBV19 and J usage is TRBJ2-7; the match to TRBD2 covers 7 bases. J was trimmed by 0 bases and V by 2 bases; bases with no gene match: 1. The CDR3 spans 14 residues. Looked up from germline, CDR1 is LNHDA and CDR2 is SQIVND (reference sequence). The complete variable domain, with remaining parts taken from reference TRBV19 and TRBJ2-7, reads DGGITQSPKYLFRKEGQNVTLSCEQNLNHDAMYWYRQDPGQGLRLIYYSQIVNDFQKGDIAEGYSVSREKKESFPLTVTSAQKNPTAFYLCASSITGGSYEQYFGPGTRLTVT.

The chain couples TRBV2 to TRBJ1-6, with D tentatively TRBD1 (6 bases). This CDR3 comprises 16 residues. Germline CDR1 reads SNHLY; CDR2 reads FYNNEI. V lost 5 bases and J lost 9, with 20 bases in between. The CDR3 spells CASSPDTGIVSSPLHF. The CDR3, as DNA: TGTGCCAGCAGTCCAGATACAGGGATAGTAAGTTCACCCCTCCACTTT.

This chain joins TRBV19 and TRBJ2-4; D call uncertain. Germline V gives CDR1 LNHDA, CDR2 SQIVND (reference sequence). The CDR3 length is 17 residues. Trimming pared 0 bases from V and 1 base from J, leaving 13 bases between. The CDR3 DNA reads as TGTGCCAGTAGTATAGATAGTAGCTTGGGGGCCAAAAACATTCAGTACTTC. Its translation is CASSIDSSLGAKNIQYF.

This clone was recorded only once. This chain joins TRBV5-6 and TRBJ1-6, with unresolved D. CDR3 length equals 14 residues. The V and J ends lost 0 bases and 6 bases respectively, with 7 bases between them. Per the germline V gene, CDR1 is SGHDT and CDR2 is YYEEEE. CDR3 coding DNA: TGTGCCAGCAGCTTGGGACAAGGTAATTCACCCCTCCACTTT. Protein: CASSLGQGNSPLHF.

The chain uses TRBV28 and TRBJ1-4; possible D gene TRBD1, 6 bases. The length of the CDR3 is 17 residues. Germline CDR1 reads MDHEN; CDR2 reads SYDVKM. The V end lost 4 bases, the J end lost 6 bases, and 21 bases lay between the germline ends. The CDR3 loop reads CASSWGLTGTLDEKLFF. CDR3 nucleotides: TGTGCCAGCAGTTGGGGGTTAACCGGGACATTAGATGAAAAACTGTTTTTT.

J is TRBJ2-5 and V is TRBV3-1 (or the pseudogene TRBV3-2); 8 bases fit TRBD1. This CDR3 contains 13 residues. Germline loops: CDR1 LGHDT, CDR2 YNNKEL (reference sequence). Trimming took 4 bases from V and 4 from J; bases not matched to a gene: 2. The DNA for the CDR3 is TGTGCCAGCAGCCGACAGGGGACAGAGACCCAGTACTTC. Translated: CASSRQGTETQYF.

The J gene is TRBJ1-4, the V gene TRBV5-1; TRBD1 matches at 7 bases. There are 15 residues in the CDR3. The V segment lost 2 bases and the J segment 4 bases; nucleotides outside the gene matches: 5. Germline V gene data show CDR1 as SGHRS and CDR2 as YFSETQ. CDR3 sequence: CASSFSGQNNEKLFF. CDR3 bases: TGCGCCAGCAGCTTTTCGGGACAGAATAATGAAAAACTGTTTTTT.

The chain recombines TRBV7-9 with TRBJ2-7, with D possibly matching TRBD1 (5 bases). The V end was cut by 4 bases, the J end by 0 bases, with 7 bases between. Germline-derived CDR1 and CDR2 are SEHNR and FQNEAQ (reference sequence). The CDR3 extends over 13 amino acids. The CDR3 protein is CASSSDSSYEQYF. For the CDR3, the DNA is TGTGCCAGCAGCTCAGACAGCTCCTACGAGCAGTACTTC.

The genes are TRBV5-1 and TRBJ2-2, with 10 bases fitting TRBD1. Germline V lookup: CDR1 SGHRS, CDR2 YFSETQ. J gave up 4 bases and V 5 bases, and 8 bases lay outside the gene matches. The CDR3 has 16 amino acids. In nucleotides, the CDR3 is TGCGCCAGCAGTTTGAGGGACAGGGGCCCCACCGGGGAGCTGTTTTTT. Encoded protein: CASSLRDRGPTGELFF.

CDR3 sequence reads: CASSDPGTNTEAFF. CDR3 coding DNA: TGTGCCAGCAGTGACCCTGGGACGAACACTGAAGCTTTCTTT. The chain is built from TRBV2 and TRBJ1-1; perhaps TRBD1 as D (5 bases). CDR1 SNHLY and CDR2 FYNNEI come from the germline V gene. V was shortened by 3 bases and J by 1 base, with 9 bases between the two germline ends. The CDR3 loop spans 14 amino acids.

This sequence joins TRBV5-1 and TRBJ1-1, with 9 bases fitting TRBD1. The V gene end was trimmed by 4 bases and the J gene end by 4 bases; junction bases not matched to a gene: 8. This CDR3 is built from 15 residues. CDR1 and CDR2 (germline): SGHRS, YFSETQ. CDR3 DNA: TGCGCCAGCAGCAGGGGGGACAGGGTGGGCACTGAAGCTTTCTTT. This encodes CASSRGDRVGTEAFF.

The chain employs TRBV28 and TRBJ1-5; 10 positions agree with TRBD1. The CDR3 has 16 residues. The junction had 12 bases not matched to a gene; V was cut back by 5 bases and J by 8 bases. In germline, CDR1 is MDHEN, CDR2 SYDVKM. CDR3 nucleotides: TGTGCCAGCAGTACACGAAAGACAGGGGGCTCGGAGCCCCAGCATTTT. Translating gives CASSTRKTGGSEPQHF.

J is TRBJ2-7 and V is TRBV5-4; the D gene is possibly TRBD2 (6 bases). Germline V gives CDR1 SGHNT, CDR2 YYREEE (reference sequence). Trimming shortened V by 4 bases and J by 2 bases, and 13 bases separated the two germline ends. This CDR3 spans 14 amino acids. CDR3: CASSDGTRPYEQYF. CDR3 bases: TGTGCCAGCAGCGACGGGACTCGACCCTACGAGCAGTACTTC. The complete variable domain, with remaining parts taken from reference TRBV5-4 and TRBJ2-7, reads ETGVTQSPTHLIKTRGQQVTLRCSSQSGHNTVSWYQQALGQGPQFIFQYYREEENGRGNFPPRFSGLQFPNYSSELNVNALELDDSALYLCASSDGTRPYEQYFGPGTRLTVT.

V and J are TRBV2 and TRBJ1-2; unclear D gene. CDR3 length: 13 residues. Trimming took 4 bases from V and 6 from J, leaving 12 bases between them. Germline V gene data show CDR1 as SNHLY and CDR2 as FYNNEI. The DNA of the CDR3 is TGTGCCAGCAGTGGCCAAGCGGTGAATGGCTACACCTTC. Protein sequence: CASSGQAVNGYTF.

This chain joins TRBV11-2 and TRBJ2-1, with 11 bases that match TRBD1. CDR3 size: 14 residues. Trimming removed 4 bases from V and 8 bases from J; junction bases left unmatched: 4. Germline assignment: CDR1 SGHAT and CDR2 FQNNGV. The CDR3, as DNA: TGTGCCAGCAGCTGGGACAGGGGGACCTATGAGCAGTTCTTC. Translated: CASSWDRGTYEQFF.

In DNA form, the CDR3 reads TGTGCCAGCAGTTTTTCGACAGGGGGGCAGCCCCAGCATTTT. This encodes CASSFSTGGQPQHF. The V and J genes are TRBV6-2 or TRBV6-3 and TRBJ1-5; 9 bases line up with TRBD1. This CDR3 has 14 residues. Looked up from germline, CDR1 is MNHEY and CDR2 is SVGEGT. The V segment lost 4 bases and the J segment 7 bases; nucleotides outside the gene matches: 5.

The chain carries TRBV5-6 and TRBJ2-3, with D maybe TRBD2 (5 bases). The CDR3 consists of 15 residues. V shed 2 bases and J shed 1 base, with 11 bases lying between them. The germline CDR1 and CDR2 sequences are SGHDT and YYEEEE. CDR3 residues: CASSFLEGRTDTQYF. In DNA, the CDR3 is TGTGCCAGCAGCTTTTTAGAGGGTCGCACAGATACGCAGTATTTT.

The genes are TRBV10-3 and TRBJ2-5; 14 bases are shared with TRBD2. CDR1 is ENHRY and CDR2 is SYGVKD in the germline V gene. This CDR3 region has 15 residues. The V and J ends lost 6 bases and 4 bases, in that order; junction bases with no gene match: 4. CDR3 nucleotide sequence: TGTGCCATCAGGCGGACTAGCGGGGGGTCAGAGACCCAGTACTTC. This gives the protein CAIRRTSGGSETQYF.

This clone has only one observation. The gene calls are TRBV21-1 and TRBJ2-5; TRBD1, the table's D call, was not compared with the DNA. TRBV21-1 is classified as a pseudogene. The CDR3 is 24 amino acids. CDR3 nucleotide sequence: TGTGCCAGCAGCAAACGGGGTCGAGGTATCGGGACAGGGACCCTTTGCGGTCCTAAGAGACCCCAGTACTTC. Translating it yields CASSKRGRGIGTGTLCGPKRPQYF.

The chain joins TRBV7-9 to TRBJ1-6; D ambiguous. V lost 2 bases and J lost 3, with 5 bases in between. CDR1 and CDR2 from the germline V gene are SEHNR and FQNEAQ (reference sequence). CDR3 length: 14 amino acids. The CDR3 bases are TGTGCCAGCAGCTTATCCGACTATAATTCACCCCTCCACTTT. Translated, it gives CASSLSDYNSPLHF.